This TCR beta chain was sequenced during a study of CD8+CD57+ T cells in acquired aplastic anemia. V trimming: 7 bases; J trimming: 0 bases; junction bases outside the gene matches: 4. Germline values: CDR1 SQVTM, CDR2 ANQGSEA. The CDR3 covers 13 residues. Genomic DNA templated the TCR beta VDJ and CDR3 profiling. TCRdb called the reads again in MiXCR, with one record for every CDR3 protein. The profile shows roughly 180,000 distinct CDR3 sequences, approximately 48% of them singletons. All sequencing subjects had displayed CD8+CD57+ cell expansion on flow cytometry. With no exception, the patients had severe acquired aplastic anemia. Blood came from patients not yet given any therapy. General observations from the study: Patients and controls had CD8+ Simpson's diversity values that were not significantly distinct.

In this sample, this clonotype turned up many times. Its antigen is currently unknown. The sequenced sample was sorted CD4+, CD8+, or CD8+CD57+ T cells (not recorded which) from PBMCs. The rearrangement links TRBV29-1 to TRBJ1-1; 8 positions agree with TRBD1. The source of this sequence is a human donor with aplastic anemia. The chain's CDR3 is CSGQGAVNTEAFF. The CDR3 DNA reads TGCAGCGGGCAGGGGGCTGTGAACACTGAAGCTTTCTTT.